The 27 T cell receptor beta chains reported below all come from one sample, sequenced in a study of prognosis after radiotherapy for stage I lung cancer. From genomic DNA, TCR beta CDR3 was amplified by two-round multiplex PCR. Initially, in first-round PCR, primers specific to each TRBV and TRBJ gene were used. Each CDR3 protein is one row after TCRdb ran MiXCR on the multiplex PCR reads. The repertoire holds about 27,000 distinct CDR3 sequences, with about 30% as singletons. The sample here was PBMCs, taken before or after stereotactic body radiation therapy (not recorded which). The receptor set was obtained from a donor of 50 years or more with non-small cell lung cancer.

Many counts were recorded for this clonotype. This chain's CDR3 is CASSLYTGAGGNEQFF. DNA for the CDR3: TGTGCCAGCAGCTTATATACGGGAGCAGGGGGAAATGAGCAGTTCTTC. V usage is TRBV7-3 and J usage is TRBJ2-1; D is possibly TRBD1 (7 bases). CDR1 is SGHTA, CDR2 FQGTGA, per germline. CDR3 length: 16 amino acids. V was shortened by 2 bases and J by 7 bases, with 18 bases between the two germline ends.

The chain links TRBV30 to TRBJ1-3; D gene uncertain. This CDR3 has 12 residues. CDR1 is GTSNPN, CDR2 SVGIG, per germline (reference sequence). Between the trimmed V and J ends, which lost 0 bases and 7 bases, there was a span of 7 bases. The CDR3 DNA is TGTGCCTGGAGTGTACGTGGGAACACCATATATTTT. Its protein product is CAWSVRGNTIYF.

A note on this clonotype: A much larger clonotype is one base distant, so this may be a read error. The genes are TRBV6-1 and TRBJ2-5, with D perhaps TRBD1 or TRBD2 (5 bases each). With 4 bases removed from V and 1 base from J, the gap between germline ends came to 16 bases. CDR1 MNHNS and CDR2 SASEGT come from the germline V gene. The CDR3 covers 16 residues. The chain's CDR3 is CASSGVVHGGQETQYF. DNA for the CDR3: TGTGCCAGCAGTGGAGTAGTCCATGGGGGCCAAGAGACCCAGTACTTC.

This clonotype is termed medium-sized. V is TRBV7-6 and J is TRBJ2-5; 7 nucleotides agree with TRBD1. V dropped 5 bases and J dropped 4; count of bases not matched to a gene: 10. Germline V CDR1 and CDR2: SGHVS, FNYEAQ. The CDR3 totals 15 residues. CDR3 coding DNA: TGTGCCAGCAGCAACACCACAGGGGTGGGAGAGACCCAGTACTTC. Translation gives CASSNTTGVGETQYF.

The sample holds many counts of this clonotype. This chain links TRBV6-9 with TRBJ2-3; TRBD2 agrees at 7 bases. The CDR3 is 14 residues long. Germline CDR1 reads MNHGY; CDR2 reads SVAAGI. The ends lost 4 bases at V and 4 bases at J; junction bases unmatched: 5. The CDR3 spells CASSSSTSADTQYF. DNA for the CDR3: TGTGCCAGCAGTTCGAGTACTAGCGCAGATACGCAGTATTTT.

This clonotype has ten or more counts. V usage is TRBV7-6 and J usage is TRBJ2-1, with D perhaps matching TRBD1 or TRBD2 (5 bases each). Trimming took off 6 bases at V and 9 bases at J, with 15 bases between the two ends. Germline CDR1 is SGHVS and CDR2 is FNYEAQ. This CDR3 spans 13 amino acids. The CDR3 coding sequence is TGTGCCAGCAGTTCTTTCCGGGACCTTGAGCAGTTCTTC. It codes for CASSSFRDLEQFF.

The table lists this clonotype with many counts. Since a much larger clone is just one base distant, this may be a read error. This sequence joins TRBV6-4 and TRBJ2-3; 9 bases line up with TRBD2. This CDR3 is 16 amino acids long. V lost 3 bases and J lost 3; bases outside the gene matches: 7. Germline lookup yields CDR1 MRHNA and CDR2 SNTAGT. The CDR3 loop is CASSEEGGGATDTQYF. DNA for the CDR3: TGTGCCAGCAGTGAAGAAGGCGGGGGGGCAACAGATACGCAGTATTTT.

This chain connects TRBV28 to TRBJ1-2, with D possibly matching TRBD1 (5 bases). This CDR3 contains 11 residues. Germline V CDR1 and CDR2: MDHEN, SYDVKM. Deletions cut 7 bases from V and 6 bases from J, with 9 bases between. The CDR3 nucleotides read TGTGCCAGCACAGGGCGCAATGGCTACACCTTC. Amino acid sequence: CASTGRNGYTF.

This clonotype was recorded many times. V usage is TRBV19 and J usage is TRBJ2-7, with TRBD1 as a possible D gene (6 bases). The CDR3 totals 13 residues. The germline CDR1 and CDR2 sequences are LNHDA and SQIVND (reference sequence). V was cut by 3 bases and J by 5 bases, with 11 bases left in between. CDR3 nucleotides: TGTGCCAGTAGTATCAACTGGGGGCACGAGCAGTACTTC. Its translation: CASSINWGHEQYF.

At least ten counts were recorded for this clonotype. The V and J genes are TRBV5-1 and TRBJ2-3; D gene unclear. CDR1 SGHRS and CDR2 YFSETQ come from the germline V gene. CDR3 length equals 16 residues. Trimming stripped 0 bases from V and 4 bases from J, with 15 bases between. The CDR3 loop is CASSLATAKAADTQYF. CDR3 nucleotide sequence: TGCGCCAGCAGCTTGGCCACGGCTAAGGCGGCAGATACGCAGTATTTT.

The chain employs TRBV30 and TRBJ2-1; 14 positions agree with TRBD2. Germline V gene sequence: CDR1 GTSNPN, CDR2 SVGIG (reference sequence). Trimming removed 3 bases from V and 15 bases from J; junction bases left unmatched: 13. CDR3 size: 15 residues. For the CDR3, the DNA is TGTGCCTGGAGCGGACTAGCGGGGGGCCTGGGATGGCGGTTCTTC. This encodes CAWSGLAGGLGWRFF. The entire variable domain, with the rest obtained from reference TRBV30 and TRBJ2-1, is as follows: SQTIHQWPATLVQPVGSPLSLECTVEGTSNPNLYWYRQAAGRGLQLLFYSVGIGQISSEVPQNLSASRPQDRQFILSSKKLLLSDSGFYLCAWSGLAGGLGWRFFGPGTRLTVL.

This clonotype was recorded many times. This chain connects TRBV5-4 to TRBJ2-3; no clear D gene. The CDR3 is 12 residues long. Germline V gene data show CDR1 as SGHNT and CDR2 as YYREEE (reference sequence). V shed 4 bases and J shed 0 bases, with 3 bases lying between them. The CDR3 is CASSPSTDTQYF. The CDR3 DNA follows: TGTGCCAGCAGCCCTAGCACAGATACGCAGTATTTT.

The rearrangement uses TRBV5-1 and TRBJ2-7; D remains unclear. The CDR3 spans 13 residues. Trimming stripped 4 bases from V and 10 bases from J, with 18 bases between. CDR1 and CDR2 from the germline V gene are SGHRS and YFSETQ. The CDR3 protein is CASSPWTSYYQYF. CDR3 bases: TGCGCCAGCAGCCCATGGACCAGCTACTATCAGTACTTC. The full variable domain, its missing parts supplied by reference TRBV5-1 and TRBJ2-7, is KAGVTQTPRYLIKTRGQQVTLSCSPISGHRSVSWYQQTPGQGLQFLFEYFSETQRNKGNFPGRFSGRQFSNSRSEMNVSTLELGDSALYLCASSPWTSYYQYFGPGTRLTVT.

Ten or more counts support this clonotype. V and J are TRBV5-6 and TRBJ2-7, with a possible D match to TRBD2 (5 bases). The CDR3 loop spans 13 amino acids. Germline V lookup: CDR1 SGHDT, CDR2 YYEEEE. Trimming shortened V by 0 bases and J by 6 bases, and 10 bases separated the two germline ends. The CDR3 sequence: CASSLGILGEQYF. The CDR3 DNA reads TGTGCCAGCAGCTTGGGGATACTAGGCGAGCAGTACTTC. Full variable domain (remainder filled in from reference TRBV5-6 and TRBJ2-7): DAGVTQSPTHLIKTRGQQVTLRCSPKSGHDTVSWYQQALGQGPQFIFQYYEEEERQRGNFPDRFSGHQFPNYSSELNVNALLLGDSALYLCASSLGILGEQYFGPGTRLTVT.

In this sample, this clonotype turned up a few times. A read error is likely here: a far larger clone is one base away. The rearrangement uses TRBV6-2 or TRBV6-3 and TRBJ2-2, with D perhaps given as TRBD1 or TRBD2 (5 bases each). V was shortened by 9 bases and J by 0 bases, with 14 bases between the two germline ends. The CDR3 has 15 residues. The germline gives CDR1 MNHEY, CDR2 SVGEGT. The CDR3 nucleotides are TGTGCCAGTACCCTGAGGGGTTCGAACACCGGGGAGCTGTTTTTT. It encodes CASTLRGSNTGELFF.

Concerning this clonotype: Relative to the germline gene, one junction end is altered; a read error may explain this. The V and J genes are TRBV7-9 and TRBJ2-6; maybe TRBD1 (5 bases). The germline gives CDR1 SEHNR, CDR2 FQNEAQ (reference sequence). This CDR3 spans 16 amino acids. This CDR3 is CASGPGFPSGANFLTF. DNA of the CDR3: TGTGCCAGCGGCCCCGGGTTTCCCTCTGGGGCCAACTTCCTGACTTTC.

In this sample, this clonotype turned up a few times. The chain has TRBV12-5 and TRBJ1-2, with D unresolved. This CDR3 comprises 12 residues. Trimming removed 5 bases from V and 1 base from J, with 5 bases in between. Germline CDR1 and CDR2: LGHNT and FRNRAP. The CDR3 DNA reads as TGTGCTAGTGGTCTGAGTAACTATGGCTACACCTTC. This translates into CASGLSNYGYTF.

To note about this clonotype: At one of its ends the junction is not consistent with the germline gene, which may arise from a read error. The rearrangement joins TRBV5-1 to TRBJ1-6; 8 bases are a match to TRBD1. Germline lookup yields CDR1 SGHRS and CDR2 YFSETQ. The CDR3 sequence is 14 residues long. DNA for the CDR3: TGCGCCAGCAGCCGGACAGGGTTAACTTCAACCCTCCACTTT. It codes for CASSRTGLTSTLHF.

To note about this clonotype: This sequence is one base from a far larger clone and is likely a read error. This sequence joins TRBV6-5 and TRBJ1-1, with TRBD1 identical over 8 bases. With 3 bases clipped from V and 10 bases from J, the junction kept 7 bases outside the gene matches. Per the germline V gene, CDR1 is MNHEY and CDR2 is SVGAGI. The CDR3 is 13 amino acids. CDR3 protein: CASSYRTGLAAFF. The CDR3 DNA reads TGTGCCAGCAGTTATAGGACAGGGTTAGCAGCTTTCTTT.

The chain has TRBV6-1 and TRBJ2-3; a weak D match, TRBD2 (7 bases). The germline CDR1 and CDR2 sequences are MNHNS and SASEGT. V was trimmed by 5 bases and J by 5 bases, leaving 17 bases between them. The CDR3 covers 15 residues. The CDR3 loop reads CASSRLEGGQDTQYF. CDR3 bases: TGTGCCAGCAGTCGGCTAGAGGGGGGGCAAGATACGCAGTATTTT.

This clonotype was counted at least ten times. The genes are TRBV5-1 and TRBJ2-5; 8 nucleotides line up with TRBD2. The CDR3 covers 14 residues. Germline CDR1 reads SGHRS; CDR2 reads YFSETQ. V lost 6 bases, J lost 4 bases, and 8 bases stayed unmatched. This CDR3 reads CASKPGLALETQYF. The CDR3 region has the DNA TGCGCCAGCAAGCCCGGACTAGCCTTAGAGACCCAGTACTTC.

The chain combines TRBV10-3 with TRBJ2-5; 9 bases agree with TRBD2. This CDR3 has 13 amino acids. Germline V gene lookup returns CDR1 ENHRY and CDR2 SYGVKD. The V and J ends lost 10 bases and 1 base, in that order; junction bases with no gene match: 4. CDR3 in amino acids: CATLAGIQETQYF. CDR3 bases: TGTGCCACCCTAGCGGGGATCCAAGAGACCCAGTACTTC.

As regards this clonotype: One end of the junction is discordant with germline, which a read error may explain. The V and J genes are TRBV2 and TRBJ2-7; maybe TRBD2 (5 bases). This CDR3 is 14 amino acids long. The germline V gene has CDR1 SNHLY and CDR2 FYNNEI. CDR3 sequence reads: CTSSVVVVGNEQYF. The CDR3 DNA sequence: TGTACCAGCAGTGTTGTGGTCGTCGGGAACGAGCAGTACTTC.

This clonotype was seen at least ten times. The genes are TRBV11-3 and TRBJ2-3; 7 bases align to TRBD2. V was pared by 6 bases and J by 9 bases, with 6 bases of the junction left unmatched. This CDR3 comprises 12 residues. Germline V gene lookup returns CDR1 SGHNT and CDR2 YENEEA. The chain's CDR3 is CASSSPGGTQYF. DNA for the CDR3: TGTGCCAGCAGTTCCCCGGGAGGCACGCAGTATTTT.

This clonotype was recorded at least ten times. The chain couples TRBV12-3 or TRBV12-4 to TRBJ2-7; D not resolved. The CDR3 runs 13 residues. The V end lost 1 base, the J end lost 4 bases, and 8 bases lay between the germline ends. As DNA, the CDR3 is TGTGCCAGCAGTTTAGTAAACTCTTACGAGCAGTACTTC. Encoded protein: CASSLVNSYEQYF.

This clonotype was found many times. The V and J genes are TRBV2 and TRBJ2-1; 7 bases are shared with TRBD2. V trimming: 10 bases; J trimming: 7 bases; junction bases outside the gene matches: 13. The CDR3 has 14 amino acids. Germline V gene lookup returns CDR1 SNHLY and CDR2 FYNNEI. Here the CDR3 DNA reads TGTGCCACCAAGGGCGGTCTAGCGGTTAATGAGCAGTTCTTC. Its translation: CATKGGLAVNEQFF.

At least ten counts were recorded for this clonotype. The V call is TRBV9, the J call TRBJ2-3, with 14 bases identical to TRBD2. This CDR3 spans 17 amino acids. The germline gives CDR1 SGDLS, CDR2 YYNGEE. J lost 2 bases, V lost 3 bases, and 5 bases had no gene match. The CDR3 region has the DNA TGTGCCAGCAGCGGAACGGGACTAGCGGGAGACACAGATACGCAGTATTTT. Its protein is CASSGTGLAGDTDTQYF.